The 7 T cell receptor beta chains below all came from one sample that was sequenced in a study of CD8 T cells in ankylosing spondylitis. TCRdb recomputed calls from the 5' RACE reads with MiXCR, one row per CDR3 protein. Counted here are some 300,000 distinct CDR3 sequences, less than 25% occurring once; the ten biggest clones make up roughly 4%. Sequencing was done on a sample of blood, either unsorted or a sorted T cell fraction (not recorded which). The receptors come from a female donor with ankylosing spondylitis or in good health (not recorded which).

The rearrangement joins TRBV7-2 to TRBJ2-3; 8 nucleotides agree with TRBD2. Germline V gene lookup returns CDR1 SGHTA and CDR2 FQGNSA. V gave up 2 bases and J gave up 5 bases; unmatched junction bases: 6. CDR3 length: 15 residues. Written as DNA, the CDR3 is TGTGCCAGCAGCTTACAAGCGGGAGAAGTAGATACGCAGTATTTT. This gives the protein CASSLQAGEVDTQYF.

This clonotype was detected only a few times. The V gene is TRBV6-1, the J gene TRBJ2-1; 10 positions match TRBD2. This CDR3 comprises 15 residues. V trimming: 5 bases; J trimming: 4 bases; junction bases outside the gene matches: 5. Per germline, CDR1 MNHNS and CDR2 SASEGT. Here the CDR3 reads CASSPQAGGYNEQFF. CDR3 nucleotides: TGTGCCAGCAGTCCACAAGCGGGAGGGTACAATGAGCAGTTCTTC.

The rearrangement joins TRBV12-3 or TRBV12-4 to TRBJ2-3; 8 bases are a match to TRBD1. The CDR3 totals 13 residues. Trimming took 5 bases from V and 4 from J; bases not matched to a gene: 2. The CDR3 coding sequence is TGTGCCAGCAGTCGGACAGGGCCAGATACGCAGTATTTT. As protein: CASSRTGPDTQYF.

The sample holds a few counts of this clonotype. The V gene is TRBV20-1, the J gene TRBJ2-1; TRBD2 aligns across 7 bases. The CDR3 has 15 amino acids. Per the germline V gene, CDR1 is DFQATT and CDR2 is SNEGSKA (reference sequence). CDR3 coding DNA: TGCAGCGTGGGGGGGGTCTCTTCCTCCTACAATGAGCAGTTCTTC. Protein product: CSVGGVSSSYNEQFF.

This clonotype occurred many times. The chain joins TRBV12-3 or TRBV12-4 to TRBJ2-7, with TRBD2 matching 8 bases. The V segment lost 8 bases and the J segment 6 bases; nucleotides outside the gene matches: 9. The CDR3 runs to 13 residues. The CDR3, as DNA: TGTGCCAGCTCCGCCAGCGGGAGTCGCGAGCAGTACTTC. Translating gives CASSASGSREQYF.

The chain combines TRBV6-5 with TRBJ2-4; D gene uncertain. From germline, CDR1 is MNHEY and CDR2 SVGAGI. The V and J ends lost 5 bases and 1 base respectively, with 9 bases between them. This CDR3 comprises 14 residues. The CDR3: CASSNEYAKNIQYF. CDR3 DNA: TGTGCCAGCAGTAACGAGTATGCCAAAAACATTCAGTACTTC.

This clonotype appeared a few times. This chain links TRBV11-2 with TRBJ1-2; 9 positions match TRBD1. The CDR3 loop spans 15 amino acids. Germline V gives CDR1 SGHAT, CDR2 FQNNGV. V trimming: 1 base; J trimming: 6 bases; junction bases outside the gene matches: 6. The DNA of the CDR3 is TGTGCCAGCAGCTTAGGGACAGGGGTTTTCGATGGCTACACCTTC. Residues: CASSLGTGVFDGYTF.